This note documents a single TCR beta chain sequence. Its matching antigen is unknown. Donors counted as nominally healthy when sampled, yet unrecorded immune exposures were likely. This CDR3 is 15 amino acids long. Germline V gene sequence: CDR1 SGDLS, CDR2 YYNGEE. V gave up 2 bases and J gave up 7 bases; unmatched junction bases: 4. 60 Vbeta and 13 Jbeta primers were used in PCR. The data were produced by immunoSEQ multiplex PCR, yet TCRdb's version contains in-frame clones alone and is incomplete. The data contain 95,000 to 110,000 clones, roughly 72% of them seen just once; the ten biggest clones take up approximately 5.3%. The entry originates in a study of cytomegalovirus exposure and HLA in healthy donors. Study findings and constraints: It was shown in a later analysis that HLA-associated TCR beta chains were more clonally expanded than other, equally common chains.

This receptor was identified in a woman aged 18-29 years in good health and CMV-seropositive. Sequencing input: PBMCs. The chain joins TRBV9 to TRBJ2-1, with 12 bases lining up with TRBD2. CDR3 in DNA: TGTGCCAGCAGCGTCCGACTAGCGGGAGTAAATGAGCAGTTCTTC. Protein sequence: CASSVRLAGVNEQFF.